This is a list of T cell receptor beta chains from one sample in a study of cytomegalovirus exposure and HLA in healthy donors. Produced via immunoSEQ multiplex PCR; TCRdb's table is partial and in-frame only. The data hold more than 90,000 clones, with roughly 69% observed a single time. The specimen was PBMCs. The receptors were sampled from a young woman in good health and CMV-seronegative. Both conserved end residues are part of each CDR3. The D gene is left open where the match is weak. Rows may omit the clone size; those that give it use once, few, many or a size class.

V: TRBV9
D: -
J: TRBJ1-1
length: 15
size: -
CDR3: CASSVDGDMYTEAFF
DNA: TGTGCCAGCAGCGTAGATGGGGACATGTACACTGAAGCTTTCTTT

V: TRBV7-8
D: -
J: TRBJ1-1
length: 13
size: -
CDR3: CASSSPPGYEAFF
DNA: TGTGCCAGCAGCTCCCCCCCAGGCTATGAAGCTTTCTTT

V: TRBV5-4
D: -
J: TRBJ2-2
length: 15
size: -
CDR3: CASSLDYRNTGELFF
DNA: TGTGCCAGCAGCTTGGACTACCGGAACACCGGGGAGCTGTTTTTT

V: TRBV4-1
D: -
J: TRBJ2-2
length: 17
size: -
CDR3: CASGQKGVRIDTGELFF
DNA: TGCGCCAGCGGCCAAAAGGGGGTTAGGATTGACACCGGGGAGCTGTTTTTT

V: TRBV18
D: -
J: TRBJ2-7
length: 15
size: -
CDR3: CASSPTDSALAEQYF
DNA: TGTGCCAGCTCACCGACAGACAGCGCCTTGGCCGAGCAGTACTTC

V: TRBV2
D: TRBD2
J: TRBJ2-1
length: 18
size: -
CDR3: CASSERRLAGGSYNEQFF
DNA: TGTGCCAGCAGTGAAAGGCGACTAGCGGGAGGAAGCTACAATGAGCAGTTCTTC

V: TRBV6-5
D: -
J: TRBJ2-1
length: 14
size: -
CDR3: CAGSYSGISDEQFF
DNA: TGTGCCGGCAGTTACTCCGGGATTTCCGATGAGCAGTTCTTC

V: TRBV28
D: TRBD2
J: TRBJ2-7
length: 15
size: -
CDR3: CASSPPGLGPYEQYF
DNA: TGTGCCAGCAGCCCCCCGGGACTAGGGCCCTACGAGCAGTACTTC

V: TRBV23-1
D: -
J: TRBJ1-1
length: 15
size: -
CDR3: CARRIEGRVGTEAFF
DNA: TGCGCCAGACGAATCGAGGGGAGGGTGGGCACTGAAGCTTTCTTT

V: TRBV28
D: TRBD1
J: TRBJ2-5
length: 17
size: -
CDR3: CASSLPRQGFSQETQYF
DNA: TGTGCCAGCAGTTTACCGCGACAGGGGTTTTCCCAAGAGACCCAGTACTTC

V: TRBV11-2
D: -
J: TRBJ2-7
length: 16
size: -
CDR3: CASSLVSGRMGNEQYF
DNA: TGTGCCAGCAGCTTAGTGAGCGGGCGTATGGGGAACGAGCAGTACTTC

V: TRBV7-9
D: -
J: TRBJ2-7
length: 12
size: -
CDR3: CASSSGDRLPIF
DNA: TGTGCCAGCAGCTCTGGAGACAGACTCCCTATTTTC

V: TRBV4-3
D: TRBD2
J: TRBJ2-7
length: 21
size: -
CDR3: CASSPMTPGGRVAGTVYEQYF
DNA: TGCGCCAGCAGCCCCATGACCCCGGGGGGAAGGGTAGCGGGAACAGTCTACGAGCAGTACTTC

V: TRBV6-1
D: TRBD1
J: TRBJ1-2
length: 15
size: -
CDR3: CASSGLTGSNYGYTF
DNA: TGTGCCAGCAGTGGACTGACAGGGTCTAACTATGGCTACACCTTC

V: TRBV28
D: -
J: TRBJ2-3
length: 15
size: -
CDR3: CASSFLGLNTDTQYF
DNA: TGTGCCAGCAGTTTTCTGGGCCTTAACACAGATACGCAGTATTTT

V: TRBV15
D: -
J: TRBJ2-5
length: 14
size: -
CDR3: CATSREPGQETQYF
DNA: TGTGCCACCAGCAGAGAGCCGGGGCAAGAGACCCAGTACTTC

V: TRBV27
D: -
J: TRBJ1-5
length: 15
size: -
CDR3: CASSLSMAGDQPQHF
DNA: TGTGCCAGCAGTTTATCGATGGCAGGGGATCAGCCCCAGCATTTT

V: TRBV5-1
D: -
J: TRBJ1-1
length: 15
size: few
CDR3: CASSFQAGMNTEAFF
DNA: TGCGCCAGCAGCTTCCAAGCAGGGATGAACACTGAAGCTTTCTTT

V: TRBV4-2
D: TRBD2
J: TRBJ2-5
length: 16
size: -
CDR3: CASSQGSSGRQETQYF
DNA: TGTGCCAGCAGCCAAGGGTCTAGCGGGAGGCAAGAGACCCAGTACTTC

V: TRBV7-2
D: TRBD2
J: TRBJ2-3
length: 16
size: -
CDR3: CASSLGTSGSIDTQYF
DNA: TGTGCCAGCAGCTTAGGGACTAGCGGGAGTATAGATACGCAGTATTTT